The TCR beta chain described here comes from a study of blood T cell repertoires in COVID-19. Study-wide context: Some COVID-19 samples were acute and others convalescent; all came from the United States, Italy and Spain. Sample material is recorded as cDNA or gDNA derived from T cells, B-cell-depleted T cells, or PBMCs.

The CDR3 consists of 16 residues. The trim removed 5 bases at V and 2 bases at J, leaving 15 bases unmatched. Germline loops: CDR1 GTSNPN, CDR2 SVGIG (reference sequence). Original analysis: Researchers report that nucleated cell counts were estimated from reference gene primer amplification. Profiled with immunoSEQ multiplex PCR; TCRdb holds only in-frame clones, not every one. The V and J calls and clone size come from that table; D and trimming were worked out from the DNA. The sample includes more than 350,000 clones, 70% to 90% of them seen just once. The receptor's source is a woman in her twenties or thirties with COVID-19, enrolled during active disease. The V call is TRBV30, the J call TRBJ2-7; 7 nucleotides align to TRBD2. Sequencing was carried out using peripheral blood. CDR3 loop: CAWVSLLGGRAYEQYF. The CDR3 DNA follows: TGTGCCTGGGTTAGCCTCCTGGGCGGGAGAGCCTACGAGCAGTACTTC.